The 22 T cell receptor beta chains reported below all come from one sample, sequenced in a study of T cells in Graves' hyperthyroidism and ophthalmopathy. Researchers took RNA transcripts and amplified the TCR beta CDR3 regions from them. When the TCR CDR3 underwent first-round RT-PCR, the HTBI primer set was used. TCRdb reprocessed the multiplex PCR reads via MiXCR and lists one record per CDR3 protein. The table records more than 300,000 distinct CDR3 sequences, around 20% of them present only once. The sample was blood. These receptor sequences come from a man aged 18 to 29 with Graves' ophthalmopathy.

The V call is TRBV6-1, the J call TRBJ1-3; D may be TRBD1 (6 bases). The CDR3 runs 15 residues. Trimming removed 11 bases at V and 3 bases at J, with 20 bases between. From germline, CDR1 is MNHNS and CDR2 SASEGT. This CDR3 is CALSEQGISGNTIYF. The CDR3 nucleotides are TGTGCCCTCTCCGAGCAGGGGATCAGTGGAAACACCATATATTTT.

The chain joins TRBV7-9 to TRBJ1-2; possible D gene TRBD1, 5 bases. Trimming left V 1 base short and J 4 bases short, with 10 bases between. The CDR3 loop spans 14 amino acids. CDR1 and CDR2 (germline): SEHNR, FQNEAQ (reference sequence). CDR3 residues: CASSLEAGSYGYTF. The CDR3 DNA sequence: TGTGCCAGCAGCTTAGAGGCAGGGAGCTATGGCTACACCTTC.

V gene TRBV18 combines with J gene TRBJ1-1; TRBD1 matches 8 bases. Germline values: CDR1 KGHSH, CDR2 LQKENI. The CDR3 consists of 15 residues. Trimming cost V 2 bases and J 4 bases; bases outside gene matches: 6. The CDR3 region has the DNA TGTGCCAGCTCACCAAACAGGGGGGGGGGCACTGAAGCTTTCTTT. It specifies CASSPNRGGGTEAFF.

In its sample, this clonotype was seen a few times. The J gene is TRBJ2-5, the V gene TRBV5-1; TRBD2 matches at 8 bases. The CDR3 sequence is 16 residues long. Germline values: CDR1 SGHRS, CDR2 YFSETQ. Losses at the gene ends were 3 bases for V and 1 base for J; bases not matched to a gene: 8. Here the CDR3 DNA reads TGCGCCAGCAGCTCACTAGCGGCGGGGTCCCAAGAGACCCAGTACTTC. Translating it yields CASSSLAAGSQETQYF.

This clonotype appeared a few times. The rearrangement uses TRBV6-1 and TRBJ1-4; a weak D match, TRBD1 (5 bases). The ends were cut back, 5 bases at V and 7 bases at J, with 17 bases in the middle. This CDR3 comprises 15 residues. The germline CDR1 and CDR2 sequences are MNHNS and SASEGT. The CDR3 DNA sequence: TGTGCCAGCAGTTCAAAGAGGGGTTTGAGTGAAAAACTGTTTTTT. Protein: CASSSKRGLSEKLFF.

There are many counts of this clonotype. The chain couples TRBV5-1 to TRBJ2-7; D remains ambiguous. This CDR3 is 13 amino acids long. Germline CDR1 reads SGHRS; CDR2 reads YFSETQ. The V end lost 0 bases, the J end lost 5 bases, and 9 bases lay between the germline ends. The CDR3 loop reads CASSLEAGNEQYF. CDR3 nucleotide sequence: TGCGCCAGCAGCTTGGAGGCAGGCAACGAGCAGTACTTC. The full variable domain, in which reference TRBV5-1 and TRBJ2-7 provide the parts outside the CDR3, is KAGVTQTPRYLIKTRGQQVTLSCSPISGHRSVSWYQQTPGQGLQFLFEYFSETQRNKGNFPGRFSGRQFSNSRSEMNVSTLELGDSALYLCASSLEAGNEQYFGPGTRLTVT.

V is TRBV7-9 and J is TRBJ2-3, with 12 positions matching TRBD1. The CDR3 contains 16 residues. J was trimmed by 1 base and V by 5 bases; bases with no gene match: 4. Germline CDR1 and CDR2: SEHNR and FQNEAQ (reference sequence). CDR3 protein: CASSKGQGARTDTQYF. In DNA, the CDR3 is TGTGCCAGCAGCAAGGGACAGGGGGCACGCACAGATACGCAGTATTTT.

This clonotype has at least ten counts. The chain couples TRBV11-2 to TRBJ2-7, with D unresolved. V was trimmed by 4 bases and J by 5 bases, leaving 15 bases between them. The length of the CDR3 is 14 residues. Germline CDR1 is SGHAT and CDR2 is FQNNGV. The CDR3 nucleotides are TGTGCCAGCAGCTCCGGGTTACTTGAAAACGAGCAGTACTTC. Its translation: CASSSGLLENEQYF.

This sequence joins TRBV19 and TRBJ1-4; 7 bases agree with TRBD1. The CDR3 has 15 amino acids. The germline V gene encodes CDR1 LNHDA and CDR2 SQIVND (reference sequence). Trimming cost V 3 bases and J 5 bases; bases outside gene matches: 6. CDR3 residues: CASSIGGQKNEKLFF. CDR3 sequence (DNA): TGTGCCAGTAGTATTGGGGGACAGAAGAATGAAAAACTGTTTTTT.

About this clonotype: One end of the junction is discordant with germline, which a read error may explain. The genes are TRBV12-3 or TRBV12-4 and TRBJ2-1, with 11 bases that match TRBD2. The CDR3 extends over 14 amino acids. CDR3 DNA sequence: TGTGCCTGCAGCTTAGCGGGGGGGGAGAATGAGCAGTTCTTC. The encoded protein is CACSLAGGENEQFF.

The chain recombines TRBV28 with TRBJ2-4; D perhaps matches TRBD1 (6 bases). Germline assignment: CDR1 MDHEN and CDR2 SYDVKM. The CDR3 consists of 18 residues. V lost 8 bases and J lost 0, with 23 bases in between. The CDR3 DNA is TGTGCCAGCGCCGAGCCGGGGAACAGGGCACTAGCCAAAAACATTCAGTACTTC. It encodes CASAEPGNRALAKNIQYF.

A note on this clonotype: The junction does not match germline at one end; this may be a read error. The chain carries TRBV20-1 and TRBJ2-5; weak D call: TRBD1 (6 bases). The CDR3 has 12 amino acids. In germline, CDR1 is DFQATT, CDR2 SNEGSKA (reference sequence). CDR3 amino acids: CSARDRQETQYF. CDR3 in DNA: TGCAGTGCGAGAGACAGGCAAGAGACCCAGTACTTC.

The chain has TRBV5-6 and TRBJ2-7; D ambiguous. Germline V gene sequence: CDR1 SGHDT, CDR2 YYEEEE. This CDR3 has 12 amino acids. Trimming took off 7 bases at V and 7 bases at J, with 15 bases between the two ends. The CDR3 DNA sequence: TGTGCCAGCTCAACCCTCTCTGGGGAGCAGTACTTC. It yields the protein CASSTLSGEQYF. The variable domain in full, with the rest retrieved from reference TRBV5-6 and TRBJ2-7, is DAGVTQSPTHLIKTRGQQVTLRCSPKSGHDTVSWYQQALGQGPQFIFQYYEEEERQRGNFPDRFSGHQFPNYSSELNVNALLLGDSALYLCASSTLSGEQYFGPGTRLTVT.

The rearrangement links TRBV7-9 to TRBJ1-4, with 10 bases lining up with TRBD1. The CDR3 totals 21 residues. Per the germline V gene, CDR1 is SEHNR and CDR2 is FQNEAQ (reference sequence). After removal of 0 bases from V and 2 bases from J, the junction contained 15 bases not matched to a gene. As DNA, the CDR3 is TGTGCCAGCAGCTTAGCGACAGGGGGCGCATTCGCGTTACCGACTAATGAAAAACTGTTTTTT. Protein product: CASSLATGGAFALPTNEKLFF.

This clonotype was picked up many times. V gene TRBV18 combines with J gene TRBJ1-5; D is perhaps TRBD1 (5 bases). The CDR3 runs to 14 residues. Germline assignment: CDR1 KGHSH and CDR2 LQKENI. The germline V and J ends were trimmed by 3 bases and 7 bases, with 13 bases remaining between them. CDR3 nucleotide sequence: TGTGCCAGCTCACCTCGGGACTCTAGGCAGCCCCAGCATTTT. Translated, it gives CASSPRDSRQPQHF.

CDR3 DNA sequence: TGCAGTGCTAGCGGACTAGCGGGAGGGAAAGAGACCCAGTACTTC. Translating it yields CSASGLAGGKETQYF. This chain joins TRBV20-1 and TRBJ2-5, with TRBD2 identical over 15 bases. CDR1 and CDR2 from the germline V gene are DFQATT and SNEGSKA (reference sequence). The CDR3 covers 15 residues. V shed 3 bases, J shed 3 bases, and the junction held 2 bases outside the gene matches.

The chain links TRBV6-1 to TRBJ1-6; 12 positions agree with TRBD1. V was clipped by 6 bases and J by 7 bases; unmatched bases: 10. The V gene's germline CDR1 is MNHNS and CDR2 SASEGT. This CDR3 has 17 amino acids. In DNA form, the CDR3 reads TGTGCCAGCAGCATGGGACAGGGGGCTCTCGGGAATTCACCCCTCCACTTT. Translated: CASSMGQGALGNSPLHF.

This clonotype was detected a few times. The chain links TRBV6-1 to TRBJ2-3; TRBD2 agrees at 7 bases. The CDR3 extends over 15 amino acids. CDR1 MNHNS and CDR2 SASEGT come from the germline V gene. The J segment lost 0 bases and the V segment lost 7 bases, leaving 7 bases of the junction unmatched. In DNA, the CDR3 is TGTGCCAGCATGTCGGGGGGAACTAGCACAGATACGCAGTATTTT. Translating gives CASMSGGTSTDTQYF.

This clonotype appeared many times. The rearrangement joins TRBV5-1 to TRBJ2-1, with D perhaps TRBD1 or TRBD2 (5 bases each). This CDR3 has 15 amino acids. Per germline, CDR1 SGHRS and CDR2 YFSETQ. Trimming removed 6 bases at V and 9 bases at J, with 22 bases between. CDR3 protein: CASIEIPGAPSEQFF. The CDR3 DNA is TGCGCCAGCATTGAGATTCCCGGGGCGCCGAGTGAGCAGTTCTTC.

The rearrangement joins TRBV6-2 or TRBV6-3 to TRBJ2-1; unclear D gene. This CDR3 spans 13 amino acids. CDR1 and CDR2 from the germline V gene are MNHEY and SVGEGT. V gave up 2 bases and J gave up 11 bases, with 13 bases separating them. Here the CDR3 DNA reads TGTGCCAGCAGTTACCCTGGGGTAAATCAGCAGTTCTTC. This encodes CASSYPGVNQQFF.

The rearrangement links TRBV12-3 or TRBV12-4 to TRBJ1-5; D unresolved. The CDR3 contains 14 residues. V gave up 3 bases and J gave up 5 bases, with 11 bases separating them. The CDR3 DNA reads as TGTGCCAGCAGTTTCAACACCGGGGATCAGCCCCAGCATTTT. It yields the protein CASSFNTGDQPQHF.

This clonotype was detected ten times or more. J is TRBJ1-2 and V is TRBV6-1; tentative D call: TRBD1 (5 bases). V lost 7 bases, J lost 4 bases, and 13 bases lay in between. Germline V gene lookup returns CDR1 MNHNS and CDR2 SASEGT. This CDR3 has 13 amino acids. The CDR3 sequence: CASKEGKAYGYTF. CDR3 in DNA: TGTGCCAGCAAGGAGGGGAAAGCCTATGGCTACACCTTC.